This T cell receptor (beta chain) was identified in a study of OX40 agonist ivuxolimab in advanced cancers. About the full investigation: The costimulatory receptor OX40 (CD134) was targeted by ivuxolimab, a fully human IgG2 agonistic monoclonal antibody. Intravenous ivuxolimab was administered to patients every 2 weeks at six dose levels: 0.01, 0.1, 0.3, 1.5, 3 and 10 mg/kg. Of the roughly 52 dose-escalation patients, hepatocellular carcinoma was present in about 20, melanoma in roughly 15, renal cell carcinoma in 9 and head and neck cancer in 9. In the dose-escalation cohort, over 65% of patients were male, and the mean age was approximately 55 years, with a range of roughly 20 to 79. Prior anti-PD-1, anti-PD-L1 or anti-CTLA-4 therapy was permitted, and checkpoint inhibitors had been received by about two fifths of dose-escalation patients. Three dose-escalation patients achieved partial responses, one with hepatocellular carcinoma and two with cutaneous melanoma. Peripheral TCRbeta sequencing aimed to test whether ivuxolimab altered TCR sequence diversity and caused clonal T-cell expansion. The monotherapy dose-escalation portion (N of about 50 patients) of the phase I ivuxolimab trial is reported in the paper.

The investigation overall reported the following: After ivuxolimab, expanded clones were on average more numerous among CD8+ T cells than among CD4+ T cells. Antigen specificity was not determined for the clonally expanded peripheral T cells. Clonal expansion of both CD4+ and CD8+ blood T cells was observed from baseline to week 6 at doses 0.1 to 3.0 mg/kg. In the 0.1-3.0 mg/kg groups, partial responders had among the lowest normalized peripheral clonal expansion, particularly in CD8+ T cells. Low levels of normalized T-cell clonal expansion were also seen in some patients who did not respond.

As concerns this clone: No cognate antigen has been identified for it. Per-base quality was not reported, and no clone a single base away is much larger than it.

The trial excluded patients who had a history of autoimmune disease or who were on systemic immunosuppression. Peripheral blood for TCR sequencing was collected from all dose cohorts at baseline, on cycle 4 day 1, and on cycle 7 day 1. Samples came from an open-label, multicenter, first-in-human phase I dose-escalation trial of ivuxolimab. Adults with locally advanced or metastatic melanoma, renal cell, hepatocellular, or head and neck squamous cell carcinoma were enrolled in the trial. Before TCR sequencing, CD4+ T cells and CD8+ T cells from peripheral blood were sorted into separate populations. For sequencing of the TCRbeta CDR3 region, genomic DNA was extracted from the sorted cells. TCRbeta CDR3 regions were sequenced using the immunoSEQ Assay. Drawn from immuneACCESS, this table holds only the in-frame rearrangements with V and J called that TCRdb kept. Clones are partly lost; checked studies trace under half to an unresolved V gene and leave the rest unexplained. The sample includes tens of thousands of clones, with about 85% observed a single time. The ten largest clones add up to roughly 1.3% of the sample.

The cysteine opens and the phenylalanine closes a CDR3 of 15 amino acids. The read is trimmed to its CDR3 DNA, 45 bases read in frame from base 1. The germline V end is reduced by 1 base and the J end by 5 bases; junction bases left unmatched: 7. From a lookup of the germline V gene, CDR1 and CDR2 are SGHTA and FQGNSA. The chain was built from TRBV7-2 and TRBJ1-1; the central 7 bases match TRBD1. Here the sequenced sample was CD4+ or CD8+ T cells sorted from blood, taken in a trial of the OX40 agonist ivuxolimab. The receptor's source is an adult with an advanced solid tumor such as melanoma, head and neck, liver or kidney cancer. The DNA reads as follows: TGTGCCAGCAGCTTAGGAGGGGGCTCGGGTACTGAAGCTTTCTTT. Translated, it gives CASSLGGGSGTEAFF.